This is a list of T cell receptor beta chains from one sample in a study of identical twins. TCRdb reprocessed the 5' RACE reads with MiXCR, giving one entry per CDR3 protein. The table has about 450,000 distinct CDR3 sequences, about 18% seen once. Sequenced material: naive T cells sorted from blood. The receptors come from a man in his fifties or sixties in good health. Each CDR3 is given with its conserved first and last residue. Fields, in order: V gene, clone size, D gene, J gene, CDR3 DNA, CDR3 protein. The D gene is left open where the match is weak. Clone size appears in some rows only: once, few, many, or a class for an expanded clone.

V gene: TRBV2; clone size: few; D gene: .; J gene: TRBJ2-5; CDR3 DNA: TGTGCCAGCAGTTCTAGCCGGGGGTCTGGGGAGACCCAGTACTTC; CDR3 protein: CASSSSRGSGETQYF
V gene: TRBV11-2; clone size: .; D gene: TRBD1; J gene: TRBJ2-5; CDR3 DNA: TGTGCCAGCAGCTTAAGGGGGCGCGCAGAGACCCAGTACTTC; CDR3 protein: CASSLRGRAETQYF
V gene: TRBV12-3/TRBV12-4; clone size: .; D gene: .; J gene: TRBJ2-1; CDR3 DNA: TGTGCCAGCAATAACCATGGCACCTACAATGAGCAGTTCTTC; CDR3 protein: CASNNHGTYNEQFF
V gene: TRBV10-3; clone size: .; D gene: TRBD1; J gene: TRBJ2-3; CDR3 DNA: TGTGCCATCAGTGAACGACAGGGTGGCACAGATACGCAGTATTTT; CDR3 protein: CAISERQGGTDTQYF
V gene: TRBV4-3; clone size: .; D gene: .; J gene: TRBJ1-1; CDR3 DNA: TGCGCCAGCAGCCAAGTGAGGTTCCAGGGTTCGGCTTTCTTT; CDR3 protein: CASSQVRFQGSAFF
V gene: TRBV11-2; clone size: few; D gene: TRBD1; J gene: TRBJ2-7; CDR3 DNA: TGTGCCAGCAGCTTATTCCCGGGACAGGGGGCCTACGAGCAGTACTTC; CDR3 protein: CASSLFPGQGAYEQYF
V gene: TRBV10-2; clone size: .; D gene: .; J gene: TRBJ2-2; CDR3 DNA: TGCGCCAGCAGTGGTTCGGCACTCCAAGGAACCGGGGAGCTGTTTTTT; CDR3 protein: CASSGSALQGTGELFF
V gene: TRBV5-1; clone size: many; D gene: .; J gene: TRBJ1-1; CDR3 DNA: TGCGCCAGCAGCTTGGAACCCGGGGGTTGGGACACTGAAGCTTTCTTT; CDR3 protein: CASSLEPGGWDTEAFF
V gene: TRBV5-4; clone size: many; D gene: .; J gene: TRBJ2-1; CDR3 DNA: TGTGCCAGCAGCTTTGGAGACTCTTACAATGAGCAGTTCTTC; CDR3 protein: CASSFGDSYNEQFF
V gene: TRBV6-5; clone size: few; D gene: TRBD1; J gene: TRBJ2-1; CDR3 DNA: TGTGCCAGCAGTTCAATCCCAGGGGGCACCTACAATGAGCAGTTCTTC; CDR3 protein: CASSSIPGGTYNEQFF
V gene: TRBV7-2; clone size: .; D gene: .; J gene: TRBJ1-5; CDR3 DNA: TGTGCCAGCAGCTTATTAGGACAGCGTAATCAGCCCCAGCATTTT; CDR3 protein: CASSLLGQRNQPQHF
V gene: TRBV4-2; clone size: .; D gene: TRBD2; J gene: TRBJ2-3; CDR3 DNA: TGTGCCAGCAGCCAAAGTCCTCTAGCGGGGGCAGAGGCAGATACGCAGTATTTT; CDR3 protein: CASSQSPLAGAEADTQYF
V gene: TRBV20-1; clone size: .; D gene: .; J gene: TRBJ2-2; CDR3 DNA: TGCAGTGCTCTCGAGAACACCGGGGAGCTGTTTTTT; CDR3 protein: CSALENTGELFF
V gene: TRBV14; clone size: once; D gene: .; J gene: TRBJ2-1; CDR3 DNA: TGTGCCAGCAGCCAAGCCGGCTTTTTAGGGAATGAGCAGTTCTTC; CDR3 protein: CASSQAGFLGNEQFF
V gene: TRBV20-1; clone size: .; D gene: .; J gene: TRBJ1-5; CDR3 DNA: TGCAGTGCTAGTGCTAGCAATCAGCCCCAGCATTTT; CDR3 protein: CSASASNQPQHF
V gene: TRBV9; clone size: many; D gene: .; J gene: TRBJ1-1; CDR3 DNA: TGTGCCAGCAGCGTAGGGACTAGGGACACTGAAGCTTTCTTT; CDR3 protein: CASSVGTRDTEAFF
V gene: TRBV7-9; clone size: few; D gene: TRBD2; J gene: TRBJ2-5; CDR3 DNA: TGTGCCAGCAGCTTAGCGGGGACTAGCGGCGACACCCAGTACTTC; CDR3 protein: CASSLAGTSGDTQYF
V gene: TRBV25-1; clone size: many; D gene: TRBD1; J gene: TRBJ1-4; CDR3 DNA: TGTGCCAGCAGTGATGGACAGGGGGCGGTTGAAAAACTGTTTTTT; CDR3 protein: CASSDGQGAVEKLFF
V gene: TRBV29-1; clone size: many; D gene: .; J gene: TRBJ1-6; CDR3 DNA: TGCAGCGTTGGTGACAGCCCTAATTCACCCCTCCACTTT; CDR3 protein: CSVGDSPNSPLHF
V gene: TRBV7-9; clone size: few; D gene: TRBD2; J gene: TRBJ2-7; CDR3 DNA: TGTGCCAGCAGCTCAACTAGGACTAGCGGGATTCTCTACGAGCAGTACTTC; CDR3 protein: CASSSTRTSGILYEQYF
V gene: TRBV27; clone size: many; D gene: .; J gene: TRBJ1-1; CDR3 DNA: TGCGCCAGCAGCTCAGGGATGAACACTGAAGCTTTCTTT; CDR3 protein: CASSSGMNTEAFF
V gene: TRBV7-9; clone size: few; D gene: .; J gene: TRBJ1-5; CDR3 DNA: TGTGCCAGCAGCTTAGGGGATAATAGCAATCAGCCCCAGCATTTT; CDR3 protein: CASSLGDNSNQPQHF
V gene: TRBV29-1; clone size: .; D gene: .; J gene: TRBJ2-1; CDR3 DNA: TGCAGCGTCCCCCAGGGGGGGACCTACAATGAGCAGTTCTTC; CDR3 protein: CSVPQGGTYNEQFF
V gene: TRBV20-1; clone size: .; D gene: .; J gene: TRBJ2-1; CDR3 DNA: TGCAGTGCTAGAGTTTACACCGGGGGGCCGCGGCAGTTCTTC; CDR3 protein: CSARVYTGGPRQFF
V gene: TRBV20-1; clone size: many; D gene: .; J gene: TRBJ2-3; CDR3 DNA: TGCAGTGCTAGAGATCAGGGCTACACAGATACGCAGTATTTT; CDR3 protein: CSARDQGYTDTQYF
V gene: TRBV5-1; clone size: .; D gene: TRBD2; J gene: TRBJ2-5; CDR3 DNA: TGCGCCAGCAGCTCCGGACTAGCGGGAGGGCCGTCGGAGACCCAGTACTTC; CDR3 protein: CASSSGLAGGPSETQYF
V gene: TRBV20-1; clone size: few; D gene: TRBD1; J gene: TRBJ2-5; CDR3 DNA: TGCAGTGCTAGAGATCGTAAGGGACAGGGTGGAGAGACCCAGTACTTC; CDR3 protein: CSARDRKGQGGETQYF
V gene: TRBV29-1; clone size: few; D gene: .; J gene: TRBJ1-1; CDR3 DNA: TGCAGCGTTGGCGGGCGGATGAACACTGAAGCTTTCTTT; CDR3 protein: CSVGGRMNTEAFF
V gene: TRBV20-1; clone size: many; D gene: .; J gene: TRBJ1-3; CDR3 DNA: TGCAGTGCAACAGAATCTGGAAACACCATATATTTT; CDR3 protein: CSATESGNTIYF